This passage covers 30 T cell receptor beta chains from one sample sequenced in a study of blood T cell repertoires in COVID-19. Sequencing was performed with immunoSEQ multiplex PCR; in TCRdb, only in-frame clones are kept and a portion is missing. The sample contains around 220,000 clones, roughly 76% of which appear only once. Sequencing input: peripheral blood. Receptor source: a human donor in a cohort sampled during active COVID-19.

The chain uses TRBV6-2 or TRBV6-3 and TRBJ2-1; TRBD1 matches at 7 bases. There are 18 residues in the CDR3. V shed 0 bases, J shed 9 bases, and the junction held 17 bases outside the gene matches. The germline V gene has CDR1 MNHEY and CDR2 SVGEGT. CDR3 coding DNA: TGTGCCAGCAGTTACTCGCTCTTCGGACAGGACCCGGCCAGTGAGCAGTTCTTC. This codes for CASSYSLFGQDPASEQFF.

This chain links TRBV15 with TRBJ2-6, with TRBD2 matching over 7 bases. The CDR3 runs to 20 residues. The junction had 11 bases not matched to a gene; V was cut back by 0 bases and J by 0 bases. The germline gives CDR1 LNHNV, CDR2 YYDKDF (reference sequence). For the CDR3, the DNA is TGTGCCACCAGCAGAGATCGTGGCGGGGACTACTACTCTGGGGCCAACGTCCTGACTTTC. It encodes CATSRDRGGDYYSGANVLTF.

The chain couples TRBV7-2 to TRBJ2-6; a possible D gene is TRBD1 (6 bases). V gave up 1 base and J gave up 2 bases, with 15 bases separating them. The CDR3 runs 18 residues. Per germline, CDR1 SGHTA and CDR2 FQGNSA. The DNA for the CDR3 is TGTGCCAGCAGCTTAGGCGGCAGGGGTTTCGCTGGGGCCAACGTCCTGACTTTC. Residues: CASSLGGRGFAGANVLTF.

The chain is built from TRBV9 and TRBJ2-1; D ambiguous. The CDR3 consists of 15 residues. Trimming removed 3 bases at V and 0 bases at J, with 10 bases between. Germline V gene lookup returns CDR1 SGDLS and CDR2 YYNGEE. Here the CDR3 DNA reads TGTGCCAGCAGCGCTATATCCTACTCCTACAATGAGCAGTTCTTC. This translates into CASSAISYSYNEQFF.

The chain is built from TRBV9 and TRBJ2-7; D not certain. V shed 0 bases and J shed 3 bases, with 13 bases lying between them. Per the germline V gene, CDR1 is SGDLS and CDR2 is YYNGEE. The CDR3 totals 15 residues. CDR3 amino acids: CASSVGFDKFYEQYF. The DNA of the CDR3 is TGTGCCAGCAGCGTAGGGTTTGACAAATTCTACGAGCAGTACTTC.

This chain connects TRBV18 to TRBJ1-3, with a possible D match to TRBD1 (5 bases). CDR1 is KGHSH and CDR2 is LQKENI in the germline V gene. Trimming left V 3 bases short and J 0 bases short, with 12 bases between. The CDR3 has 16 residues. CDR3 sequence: CASSPGGDLSGNTIYF. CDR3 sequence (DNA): TGTGCCAGCTCACCCGGGGGAGACCTCTCTGGAAACACCATATATTTT.

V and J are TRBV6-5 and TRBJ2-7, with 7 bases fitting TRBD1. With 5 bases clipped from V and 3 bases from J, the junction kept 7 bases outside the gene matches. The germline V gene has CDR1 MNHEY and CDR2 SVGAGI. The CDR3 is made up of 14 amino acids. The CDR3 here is CASSRTGRHYEQYF. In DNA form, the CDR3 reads TGTGCCAGCAGTAGGACAGGACGCCACTACGAGCAGTACTTC.

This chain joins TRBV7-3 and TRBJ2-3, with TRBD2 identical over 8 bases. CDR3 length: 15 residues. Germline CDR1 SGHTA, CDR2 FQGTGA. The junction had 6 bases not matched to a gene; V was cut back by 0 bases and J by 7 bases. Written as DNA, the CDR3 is TGTGCCAGCAGCTTAACGAGACTAGCGATCCATACGCAGTATTTT. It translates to CASSLTRLAIHTQYF.

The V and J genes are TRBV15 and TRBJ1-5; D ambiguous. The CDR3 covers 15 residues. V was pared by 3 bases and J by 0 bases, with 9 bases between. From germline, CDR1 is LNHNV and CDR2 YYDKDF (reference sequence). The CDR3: CATSSGQLSNQPQHF. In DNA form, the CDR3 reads TGTGCCACCAGCAGTGGGCAGCTTAGCAATCAGCCCCAGCATTTT.

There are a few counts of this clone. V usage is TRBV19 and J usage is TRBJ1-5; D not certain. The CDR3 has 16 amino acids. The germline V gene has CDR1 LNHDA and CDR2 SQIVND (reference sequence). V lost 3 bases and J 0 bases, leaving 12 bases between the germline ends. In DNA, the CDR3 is TGTGCCAGTAGTATCGCCGAGCTCTATAGCAATCAGCCCCAGCATTTT. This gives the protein CASSIAELYSNQPQHF.

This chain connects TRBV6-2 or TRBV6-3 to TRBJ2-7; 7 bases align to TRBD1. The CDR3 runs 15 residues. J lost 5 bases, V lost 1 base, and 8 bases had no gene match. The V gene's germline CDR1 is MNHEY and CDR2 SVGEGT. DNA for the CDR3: TGTGCCAGCAGTTACTTTACAGGGGACATAGACGAGCAGTACTTC. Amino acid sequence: CASSYFTGDIDEQYF.

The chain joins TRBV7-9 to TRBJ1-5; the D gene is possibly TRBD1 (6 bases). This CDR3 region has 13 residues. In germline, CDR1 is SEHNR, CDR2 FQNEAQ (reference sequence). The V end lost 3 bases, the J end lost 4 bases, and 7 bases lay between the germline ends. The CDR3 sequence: CASSFQGNQPQHF. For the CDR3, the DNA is TGTGCCAGCAGCTTTCAGGGGAATCAGCCCCAGCATTTT. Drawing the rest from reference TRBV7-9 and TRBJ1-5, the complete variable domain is DTGVSQNPRHKITKRGQNVTFRCDPISEHNRLYWYRQTLGQGPEFLTYFQNEAQLEKSRLLSDRFSAERPKGSFSTLEIQRTEQGDSAMYLCASSFQGNQPQHFGDGTRLSIL.

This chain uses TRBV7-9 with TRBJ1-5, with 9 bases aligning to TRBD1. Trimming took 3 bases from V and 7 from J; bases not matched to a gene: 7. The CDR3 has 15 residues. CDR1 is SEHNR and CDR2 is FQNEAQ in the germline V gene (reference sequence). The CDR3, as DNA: TGTGCCAGCAGCTTGGGACAGGGCCTAAGACAGCCCCAGCATTTT. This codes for CASSLGQGLRQPQHF.

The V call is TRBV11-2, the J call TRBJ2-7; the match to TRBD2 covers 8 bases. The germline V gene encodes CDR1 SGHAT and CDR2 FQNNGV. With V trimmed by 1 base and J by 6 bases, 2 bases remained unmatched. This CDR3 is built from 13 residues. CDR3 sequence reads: CASSLAGGGEQYF. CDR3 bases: TGTGCCAGCAGCTTAGCGGGAGGGGGCGAGCAGTACTTC.

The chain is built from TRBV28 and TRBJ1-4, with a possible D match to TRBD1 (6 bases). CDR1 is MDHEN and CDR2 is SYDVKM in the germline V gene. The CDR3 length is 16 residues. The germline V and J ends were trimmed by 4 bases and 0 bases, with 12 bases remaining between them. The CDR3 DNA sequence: TGTGCCAGCAGTTCAACAGGGACCGCAACTAATGAAAAACTGTTTTTT. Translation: CASSSTGTATNEKLFF.

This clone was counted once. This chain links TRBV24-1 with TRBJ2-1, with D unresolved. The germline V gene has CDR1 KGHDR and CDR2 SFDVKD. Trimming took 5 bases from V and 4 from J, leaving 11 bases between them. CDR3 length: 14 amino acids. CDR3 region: CATSAPPAYNEQFF. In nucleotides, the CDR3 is TGTGCCACCAGTGCCCCTCCCGCGTACAATGAGCAGTTCTTC.

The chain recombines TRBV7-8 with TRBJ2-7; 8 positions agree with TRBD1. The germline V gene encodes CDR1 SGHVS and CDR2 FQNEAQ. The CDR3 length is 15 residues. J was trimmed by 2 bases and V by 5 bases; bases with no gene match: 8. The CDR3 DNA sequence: TGTGCCAGCAGCCGGACAGGGCTGAGAGCCTACGAGCAGTACTTC. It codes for CASSRTGLRAYEQYF.

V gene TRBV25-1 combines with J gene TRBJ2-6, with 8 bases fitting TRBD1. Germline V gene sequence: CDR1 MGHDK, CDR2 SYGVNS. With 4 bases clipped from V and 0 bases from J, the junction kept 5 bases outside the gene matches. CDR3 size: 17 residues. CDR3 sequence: CASSAGQGRSGANVLTF. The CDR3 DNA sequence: TGTGCCAGCAGTGCAGGACAGGGCCGCTCTGGGGCCAACGTCCTGACTTTC. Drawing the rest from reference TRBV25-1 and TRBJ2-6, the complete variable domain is EADIYQTPRYLVIGTGKKITLECSQTMGHDKMYWYQQDPGMELHLIHYSYGVNSTEKGDLSSESTVSRIRTEHFPLTLESARPSHTSQYLCASSAGQGRSGANVLTFGAGSRLTVL.

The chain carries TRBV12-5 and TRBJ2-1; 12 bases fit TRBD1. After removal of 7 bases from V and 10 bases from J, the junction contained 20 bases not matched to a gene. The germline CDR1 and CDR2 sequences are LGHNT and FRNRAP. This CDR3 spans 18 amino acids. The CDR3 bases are TGTGCTAGTGCCGGGGGACAGGGGGCTAGCGGGAGTACAGGGGAGCAGTTCTTC. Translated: CASAGGQGASGSTGEQFF.

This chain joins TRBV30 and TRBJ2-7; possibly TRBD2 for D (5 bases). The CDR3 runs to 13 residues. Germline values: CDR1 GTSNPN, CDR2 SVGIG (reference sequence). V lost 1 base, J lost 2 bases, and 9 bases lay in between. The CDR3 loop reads CAWSGGFPYEQYF. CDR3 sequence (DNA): TGTGCCTGGAGTGGAGGGTTTCCCTACGAGCAGTACTTC.

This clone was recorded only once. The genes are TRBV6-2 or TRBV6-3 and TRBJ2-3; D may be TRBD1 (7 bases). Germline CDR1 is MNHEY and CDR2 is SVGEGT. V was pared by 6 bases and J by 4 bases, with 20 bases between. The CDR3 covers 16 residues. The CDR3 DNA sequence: TGTGCCAGCAGCGTGACGGGACTTCAGGGGGCAGATACGCAGTATTTT. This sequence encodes CASSVTGLQGADTQYF.

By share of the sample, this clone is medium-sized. For the CDR3, the DNA is TGTGCCAGCAGTCACAGGGGCCCGAACGACGAGCAGTACTTC. Amino acids: CASSHRGPNDEQYF. The genes are TRBV27 and TRBJ2-7, with TRBD1 matching 7 bases. The J segment lost 5 bases and the V segment lost 5 bases, leaving 9 bases of the junction unmatched. The CDR3 consists of 14 residues. Germline-derived CDR1 and CDR2 are MNHEY and SMNVEV (reference sequence).

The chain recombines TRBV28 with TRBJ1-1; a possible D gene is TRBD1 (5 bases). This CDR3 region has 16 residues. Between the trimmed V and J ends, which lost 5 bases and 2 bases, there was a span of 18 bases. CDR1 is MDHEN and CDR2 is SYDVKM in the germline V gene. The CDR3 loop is CASSPTGTGVNTEAFF. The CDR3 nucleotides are TGTGCCAGCAGTCCGACCGGGACGGGGGTTAACACTGAAGCTTTCTTT.

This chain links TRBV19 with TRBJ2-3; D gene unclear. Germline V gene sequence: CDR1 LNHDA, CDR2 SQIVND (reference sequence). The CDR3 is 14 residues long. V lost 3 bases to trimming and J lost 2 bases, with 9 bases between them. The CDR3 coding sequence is TGTGCCAGTAGTATCGGTCTCCTCACAGATACGCAGTATTTT. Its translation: CASSIGLLTDTQYF.

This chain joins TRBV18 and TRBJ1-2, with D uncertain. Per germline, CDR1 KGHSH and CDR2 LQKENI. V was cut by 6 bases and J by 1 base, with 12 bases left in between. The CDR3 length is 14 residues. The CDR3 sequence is CASSESQSNYGYTF. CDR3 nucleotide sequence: TGTGCCAGCTCCGAATCACAGAGTAACTATGGCTACACCTTC.

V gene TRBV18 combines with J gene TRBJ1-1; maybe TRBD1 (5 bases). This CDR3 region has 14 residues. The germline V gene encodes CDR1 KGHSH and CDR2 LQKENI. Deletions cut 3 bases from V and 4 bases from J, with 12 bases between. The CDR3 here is CASSPDWGLTEAFF. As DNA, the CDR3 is TGTGCCAGCTCACCTGACTGGGGCCTCACTGAAGCTTTCTTT.

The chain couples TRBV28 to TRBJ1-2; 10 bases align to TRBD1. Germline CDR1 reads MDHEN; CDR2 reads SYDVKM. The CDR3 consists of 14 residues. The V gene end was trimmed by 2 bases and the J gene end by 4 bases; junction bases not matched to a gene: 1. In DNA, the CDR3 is TGTGCCAGCAGTTTAGGGGACAGGGGCTATGGCTACACCTTC. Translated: CASSLGDRGYGYTF.

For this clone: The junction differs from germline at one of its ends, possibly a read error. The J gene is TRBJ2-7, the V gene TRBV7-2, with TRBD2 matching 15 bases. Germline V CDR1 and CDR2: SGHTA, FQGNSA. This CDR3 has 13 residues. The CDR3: CASSLGLAGGRRF. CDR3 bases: TGTGCCAGCAGCTTGGGACTAGCGGGAGGTCGTCGGTTC.

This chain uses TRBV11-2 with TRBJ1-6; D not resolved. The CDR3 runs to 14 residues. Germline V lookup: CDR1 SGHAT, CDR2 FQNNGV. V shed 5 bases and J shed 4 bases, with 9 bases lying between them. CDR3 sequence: CASSPRGYNSPLHF. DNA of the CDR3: TGTGCCAGCAGCCCCCGGGGTTATAATTCACCCCTCCACTTT.

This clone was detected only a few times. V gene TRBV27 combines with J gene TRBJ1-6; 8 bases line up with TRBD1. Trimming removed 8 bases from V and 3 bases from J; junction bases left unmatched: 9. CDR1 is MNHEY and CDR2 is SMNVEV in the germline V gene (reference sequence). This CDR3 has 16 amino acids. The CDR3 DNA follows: TGTGCCAGCCATCCCACAGGGGGTATCTATAATTCACCCCTCCACTTT. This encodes CASHPTGGIYNSPLHF.